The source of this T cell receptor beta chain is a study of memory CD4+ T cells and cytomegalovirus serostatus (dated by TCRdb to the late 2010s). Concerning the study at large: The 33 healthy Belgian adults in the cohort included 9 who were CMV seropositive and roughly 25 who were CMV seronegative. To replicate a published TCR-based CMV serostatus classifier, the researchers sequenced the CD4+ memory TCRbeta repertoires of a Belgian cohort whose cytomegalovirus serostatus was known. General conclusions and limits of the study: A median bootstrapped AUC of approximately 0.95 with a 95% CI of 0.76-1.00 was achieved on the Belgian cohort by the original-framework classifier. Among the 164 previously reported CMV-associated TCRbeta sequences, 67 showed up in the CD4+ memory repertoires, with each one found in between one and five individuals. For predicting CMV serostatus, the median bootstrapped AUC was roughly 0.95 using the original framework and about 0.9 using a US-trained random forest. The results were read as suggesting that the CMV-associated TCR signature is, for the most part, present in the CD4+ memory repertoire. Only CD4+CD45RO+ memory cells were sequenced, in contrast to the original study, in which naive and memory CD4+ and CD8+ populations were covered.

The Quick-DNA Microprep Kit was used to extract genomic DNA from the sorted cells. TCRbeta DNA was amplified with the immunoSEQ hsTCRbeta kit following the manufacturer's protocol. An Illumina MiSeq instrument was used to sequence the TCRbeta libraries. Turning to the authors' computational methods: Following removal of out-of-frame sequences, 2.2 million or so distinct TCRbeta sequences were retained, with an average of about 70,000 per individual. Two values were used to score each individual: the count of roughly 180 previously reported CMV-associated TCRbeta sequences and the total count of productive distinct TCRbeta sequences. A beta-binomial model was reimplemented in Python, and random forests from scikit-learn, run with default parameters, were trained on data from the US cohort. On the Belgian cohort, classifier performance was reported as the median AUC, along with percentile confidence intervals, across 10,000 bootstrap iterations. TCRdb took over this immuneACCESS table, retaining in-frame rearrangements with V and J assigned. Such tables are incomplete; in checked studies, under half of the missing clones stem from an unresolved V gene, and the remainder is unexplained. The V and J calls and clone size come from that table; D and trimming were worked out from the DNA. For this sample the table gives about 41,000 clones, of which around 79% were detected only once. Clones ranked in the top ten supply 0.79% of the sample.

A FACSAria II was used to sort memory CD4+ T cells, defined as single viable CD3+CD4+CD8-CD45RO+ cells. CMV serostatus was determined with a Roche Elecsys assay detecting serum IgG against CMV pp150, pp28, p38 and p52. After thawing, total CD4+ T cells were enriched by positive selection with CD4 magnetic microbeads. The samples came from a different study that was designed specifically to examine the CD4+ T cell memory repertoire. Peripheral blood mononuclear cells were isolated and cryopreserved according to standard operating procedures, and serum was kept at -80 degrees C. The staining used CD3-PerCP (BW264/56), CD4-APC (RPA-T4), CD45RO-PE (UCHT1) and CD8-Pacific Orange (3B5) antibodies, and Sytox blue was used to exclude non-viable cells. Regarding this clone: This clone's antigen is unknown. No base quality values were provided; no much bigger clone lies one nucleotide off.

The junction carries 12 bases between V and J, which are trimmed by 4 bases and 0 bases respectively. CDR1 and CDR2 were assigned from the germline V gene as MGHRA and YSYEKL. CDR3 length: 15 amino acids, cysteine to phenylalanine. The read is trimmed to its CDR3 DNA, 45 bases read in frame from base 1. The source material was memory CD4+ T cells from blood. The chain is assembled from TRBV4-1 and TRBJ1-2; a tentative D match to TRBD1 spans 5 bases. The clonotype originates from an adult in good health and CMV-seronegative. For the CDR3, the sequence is CASSRGSGSNYGYTF. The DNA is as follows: TGCGCCAGCAGCCGCGGTTCAGGGTCTAACTATGGCTACACCTTC.